A single sample gave rise to the 5 T cell receptor beta chains below, sequenced in a study of blood T cell repertoires in COVID-19. The data were produced by immunoSEQ multiplex PCR, yet TCRdb's version contains in-frame clones alone and is incomplete. Here the sample spans over 90,000 clones, roughly nine tenths being singletons. Sequencing was carried out using peripheral blood. Receptors were obtained from a man aged 50 to 60 with active COVID-19.

CDR3 loop: CASSDIVPSDEQYF. The CDR3 coding sequence is TGTGCCAGCAGTGATATAGTTCCATCGGACGAGCAGTACTTC. V usage is TRBV2 and J usage is TRBJ2-7, with unresolved D. This CDR3 is built from 14 residues. CDR1 and CDR2 from the germline V gene are SNHLY and FYNNEI. V dropped 3 bases and J dropped 5 bases, with 14 bases sitting between them.

This clone occurred once. V is TRBV2 and J is TRBJ1-2, with a weak D call TRBD1 (5 bases). Germline V gene lookup returns CDR1 SNHLY and CDR2 FYNNEI. The CDR3 is 16 residues long. V was trimmed by 6 bases and J by 6 bases, leaving 23 bases between them. The CDR3 DNA reads as TGTGCCAGCAGCCCCCTCACTATCGGGGGTTTCGATGGCTACACCTTC. Residues: CASSPLTIGGFDGYTF.

Remarks on this clone: At one boundary the junction diverges from the germline segment, which might be a read error. The CDR3 spells CASSEDRGAVHF. CDR3 DNA sequence: TGTGCCAGCAGCGAGGACAGGGGGGCGGTCCACTTT. The chain uses TRBV5-5 and TRBJ1-1; TRBD1 agrees at 10 bases. Germline values: CDR1 SGHKS, CDR2 YYEKEE (reference sequence). This CDR3 has 12 amino acids.

In its sample, this clone was seen a few times. The rearrangement uses TRBV3-1 (or the pseudogene TRBV3-2) and TRBJ1-2; tentative D call: TRBD1 (6 bases). Germline assignment: CDR1 LGHDT and CDR2 YNNKEL (reference sequence). V was trimmed by 4 bases and J by 5 bases, leaving 8 bases between them. This CDR3 region has 12 residues. The CDR3 loop is CASSLGQYGYTF. CDR3 DNA sequence: TGTGCCAGCAGCCTCGGACAGTATGGCTACACCTTC.

The chain has TRBV7-6 and TRBJ2-2; 9 bases agree with TRBD1. The length of the CDR3 is 16 residues. V was clipped by 5 bases and J by 9 bases; unmatched bases: 13. Per the germline V gene, CDR1 is SGHVS and CDR2 is FNYEAQ. The CDR3 sequence: CASSPWDREISRELFF. The CDR3 DNA follows: TGTGCCAGCAGCCCATGGGACAGGGAGATTAGCCGGGAGCTGTTTTTT.